Sequencing of this TCR beta chain was carried out in a study of blood T cell repertoires in COVID-19. Source study methods: By means of reference gene primer amplification, nucleated cell counts were estimated. The repertoire was sequenced with immunoSEQ multiplex PCR; TCRdb's copy has only in-frame clones and lacks some. V, J and clone size reflect that table, while D and trimming were determined from the DNA. The data show approximately 300,000 clones, with about 92% seen just once and under 20% held by the top ten. The cohort comprised adults aged about 18 to 100 years residing in 20 to 30 US areas. The study assigned cohorts using participant-reported clinical history. In the case of this clone: The same CDR3 can be traced to other DNA sequences in this sample.

The CDR3 spans 14 residues. Germline lookup yields CDR1 SGDLS and CDR2 YYNGEE. The V gene lost 0 bases and the J gene lost 2 bases, with 9 bases spanning the gap. The genes are TRBV9 and TRBJ2-7; TRBD2 might be the D (7 bases). The receptor was isolated from a woman in her thirties who had recovered from COVID-19. Sequences were obtained from PBMCs or T cells enriched from blood (not recorded which). This CDR3 is CASSVGGGTYEQYF. The CDR3 region has the DNA TGTGCCAGCAGCGTAGGGGGGGGCACCTACGAGCAGTACTTC.